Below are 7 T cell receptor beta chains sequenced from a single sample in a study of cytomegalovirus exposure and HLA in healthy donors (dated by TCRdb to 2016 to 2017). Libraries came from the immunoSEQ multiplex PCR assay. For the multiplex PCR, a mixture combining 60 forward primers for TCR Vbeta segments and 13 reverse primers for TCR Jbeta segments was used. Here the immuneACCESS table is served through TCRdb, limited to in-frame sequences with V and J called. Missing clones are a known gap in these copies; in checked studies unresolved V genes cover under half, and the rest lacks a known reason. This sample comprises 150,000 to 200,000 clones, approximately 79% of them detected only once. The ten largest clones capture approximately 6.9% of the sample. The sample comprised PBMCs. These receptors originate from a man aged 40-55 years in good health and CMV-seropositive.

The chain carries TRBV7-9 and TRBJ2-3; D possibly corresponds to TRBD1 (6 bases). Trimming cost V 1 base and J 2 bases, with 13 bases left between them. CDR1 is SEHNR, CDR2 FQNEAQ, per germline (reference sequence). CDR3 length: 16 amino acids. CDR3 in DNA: TGTGCCAGCAGCTTAGTAGGGGGATTAGACACAGATACGCAGTATTTT. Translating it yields CASSLVGGLDTDTQYF. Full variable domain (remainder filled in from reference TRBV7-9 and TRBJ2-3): DTGVSQNPRHKITKRGQNVTFRCDPISEHNRLYWYRQTLGQGPEFLTYFQNEAQLEKSRLLSDRFSAERPKGSFSTLEIQRTEQGDSAMYLCASSLVGGLDTDTQYFGPGTRLTVL.

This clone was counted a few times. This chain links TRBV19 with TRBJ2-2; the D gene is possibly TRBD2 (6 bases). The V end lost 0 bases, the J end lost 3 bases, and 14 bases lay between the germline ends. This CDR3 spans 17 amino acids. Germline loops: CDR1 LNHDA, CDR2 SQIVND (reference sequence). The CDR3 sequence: CASSIDSGRTDTGELFF. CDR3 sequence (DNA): TGTGCCAGTAGTATAGATAGCGGCCGGACCGACACCGGGGAGCTGTTTTTT.

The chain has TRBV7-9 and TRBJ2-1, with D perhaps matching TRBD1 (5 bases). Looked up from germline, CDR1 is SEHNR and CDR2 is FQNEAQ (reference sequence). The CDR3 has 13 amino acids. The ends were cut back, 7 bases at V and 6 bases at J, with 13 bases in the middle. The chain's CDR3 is CASTLGASNEQFF. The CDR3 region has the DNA TGTGCCAGCACATTAGGGGCTAGCAATGAGCAGTTCTTC.

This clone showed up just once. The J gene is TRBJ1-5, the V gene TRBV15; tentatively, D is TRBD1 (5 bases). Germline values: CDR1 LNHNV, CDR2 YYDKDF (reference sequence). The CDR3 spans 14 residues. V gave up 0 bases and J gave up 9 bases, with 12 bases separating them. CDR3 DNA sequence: TGTGCCACCAGCAGAGATAAGGGGTTTAGGCCCCAGCATTTT. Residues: CATSRDKGFRPQHF.

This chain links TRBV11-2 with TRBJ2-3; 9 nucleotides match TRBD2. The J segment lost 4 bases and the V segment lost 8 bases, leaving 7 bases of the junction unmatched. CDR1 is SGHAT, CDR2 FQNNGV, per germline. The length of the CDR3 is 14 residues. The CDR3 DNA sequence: TGTGCCAGCGGGCTGGCGGGGGGGGCAGATACGCAGTATTTT. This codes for CASGLAGGADTQYF.

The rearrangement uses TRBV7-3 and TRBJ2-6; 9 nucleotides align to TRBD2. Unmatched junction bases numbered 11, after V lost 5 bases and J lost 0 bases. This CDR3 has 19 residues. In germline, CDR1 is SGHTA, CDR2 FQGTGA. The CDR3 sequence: CASSPKGLAGSSGANVLTF. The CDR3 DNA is TGTGCCAGCAGCCCAAAAGGGCTAGCGGGGAGCTCTGGGGCCAACGTCCTGACTTTC.

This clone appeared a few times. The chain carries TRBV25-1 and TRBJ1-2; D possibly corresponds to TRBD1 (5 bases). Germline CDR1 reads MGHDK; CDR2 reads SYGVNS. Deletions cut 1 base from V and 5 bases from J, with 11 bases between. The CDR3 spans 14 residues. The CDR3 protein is CASSEWGEGYGYTF. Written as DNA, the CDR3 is TGTGCCAGCAGTGAATGGGGGGAAGGGTATGGCTACACCTTC.